The 23 T cell receptor beta chains reported below all come from one sample, sequenced in a study of blood T cell repertoires in COVID-19. Profiled with immunoSEQ multiplex PCR; TCRdb holds only in-frame clones, not every one. Of approximately 41,000 clones in the sample, around 90% were seen once. The sequencing input was peripheral blood. These receptors were collected from a man over 45 with active COVID-19.

The chain uses TRBV7-8 and TRBJ2-1, with 12 bases aligning to TRBD2. Germline loops: CDR1 SGHVS, CDR2 FQNEAQ. CDR3 length: 16 amino acids. V gave up 5 bases and J gave up 9 bases; unmatched junction bases: 11. This chain's CDR3 is CASSLERLAGAGEQFF. CDR3 coding DNA: TGTGCCAGCAGCCTAGAAAGACTAGCGGGAGCAGGTGAGCAGTTCTTC.

The chain carries TRBV28 and TRBJ2-3, with 8 bases fitting TRBD2. This CDR3 is 13 amino acids long. The trim removed 10 bases at V and 3 bases at J, leaving 6 bases unmatched. Germline V gene sequence: CDR1 MDHEN, CDR2 SYDVKM. The chain's CDR3 is CATGGATTDTQYF. CDR3 bases: TGTGCCACCGGGGGGGCAACTACAGATACGCAGTATTTT.

Sample share makes this clone large. This CDR3 is also generated by other DNA sequences in the sample. This chain links TRBV9 with TRBJ2-5; the match to TRBD1 covers 9 bases. Germline V gives CDR1 SGDLS, CDR2 YYNGEE. The ends lost 0 bases at V and 5 bases at J; junction bases unmatched: 5. The CDR3 extends over 15 amino acids. The CDR3 is CASSVAEGTGETQYF. CDR3 nucleotide sequence: TGTGCCAGCAGCGTAGCTGAGGGGACAGGGGAGACCCAGTACTTC.

This chain connects TRBV19 to TRBJ2-7, with D possibly being TRBD2 (6 bases). From germline, CDR1 is LNHDA and CDR2 SQIVND (reference sequence). The V end lost 5 bases, the J end lost 2 bases, and 16 bases lay between the germline ends. The CDR3 runs to 15 residues. DNA for the CDR3: TGTGCCAGTAGTGGGGCGGGGCAGGCGACCTACGAGCAGTACTTC. Translation: CASSGAGQATYEQYF.

The CDR3 loop reads CASSPRLAGATSSYNEQFF. CDR3 in DNA: TGTGCCAGCAGTCCCCGCTTAGCGGGAGCCACTAGCTCCTACAATGAGCAGTTCTTC. J is TRBJ2-1 and V is TRBV28; 9 positions match TRBD2. The trim removed 5 bases at V and 0 bases at J, leaving 14 bases unmatched. CDR1 and CDR2 from the germline V gene are MDHEN and SYDVKM. CDR3 size: 19 residues.

In this sample, this clone turned up a few times. The genes are TRBV6-5 and TRBJ1-1; 8 bases are shared with TRBD1. From germline, CDR1 is MNHEY and CDR2 SVGAGI. The CDR3 spans 14 residues. With V trimmed by 6 bases and J by 5 bases, 8 bases remained unmatched. The CDR3 reads CASRYGQGGTEAFF. CDR3 DNA sequence: TGTGCCAGCAGATATGGACAGGGAGGGACTGAAGCTTTCTTT.

This chain joins TRBV29-1 and TRBJ2-2; tentatively, D is TRBD2 (5 bases). V was pared by 6 bases and J by 8 bases, with 13 bases between. The CDR3 covers 12 residues. Germline assignment: CDR1 SQVTM and CDR2 ANQGSEA. For the CDR3, the DNA is TGCAGCGTCCGTAGCGTGGCAGGGGAGCTGTTTTTT. Residues: CSVRSVAGELFF.

The chain joins TRBV6-6 to TRBJ2-6; 10 nucleotides match TRBD1. The CDR3 contains 16 residues. The germline gives CDR1 MNHNY, CDR2 SVGAGI (reference sequence). J gave up 3 bases and V 6 bases, and 5 bases lay outside the gene matches. The CDR3 region is CASSPGQGYGANVLTF. In nucleotides, the CDR3 is TGTGCCAGCAGCCCGGGACAGGGGTATGGGGCCAACGTCCTGACTTTC.

The chain has TRBV18 and TRBJ2-1; tentative D call: TRBD2 (6 bases). From germline, CDR1 is KGHSH and CDR2 LQKENI. V lost 5 bases, J lost 7 bases, and 15 bases lay in between. This CDR3 region has 14 residues. The CDR3 loop is CASSAGPPRNEQFF. The CDR3 DNA reads TGTGCCAGCTCAGCGGGACCACCAAGGAATGAGCAGTTCTTC.

This sequence joins TRBV30 and TRBJ1-4; 10 bases align to TRBD1. This CDR3 contains 14 residues. The germline V gene encodes CDR1 GTSNPN and CDR2 SVGIG (reference sequence). J lost 6 bases, V lost 4 bases, and 5 bases had no gene match. The CDR3 DNA is TGTGCCTGGAACCCGGGACAGGGGCATGAAAAACTGTTTTTT. This translates into CAWNPGQGHEKLFF.

The V and J genes are TRBV28 and TRBJ2-7, with 9 bases identical to TRBD2. CDR1 and CDR2 from the germline V gene are MDHEN and SYDVKM. The CDR3 is 14 amino acids. With V trimmed by 4 bases and J by 7 bases, 8 bases remained unmatched. The CDR3 DNA follows: TGTGCCAGCAGTTCCATAGCGGGAGTGTGGGAGCAGTACTTC. This gives the protein CASSSIAGVWEQYF.

V gene TRBV11-2 combines with J gene TRBJ1-1; 8 positions agree with TRBD1. Germline V gives CDR1 SGHAT, CDR2 FQNNGV. The CDR3 runs to 16 residues. Trimming took 4 bases from V and 1 from J; bases not matched to a gene: 8. The CDR3 here is CASSYPRDRSNTEAFF. The CDR3 nucleotides read TGTGCCAGCAGCTACCCCCGGGACAGGTCGAACACTGAAGCTTTCTTT.

The chain is built from TRBV6-5 and TRBJ2-1, with D maybe TRBD2 (5 bases). Deletions cut 2 bases from V and 0 bases from J, with 11 bases between. This CDR3 comprises 16 residues. Per germline, CDR1 MNHEY and CDR2 SVGAGI. The CDR3 protein is CASSYGSLSSYNEQFF. DNA of the CDR3: TGTGCCAGCAGTTACGGGAGCTTGAGCTCCTACAATGAGCAGTTCTTC.

The chain employs TRBV4-3 and TRBJ2-1, with 10 bases that match TRBD2. Per the germline V gene, CDR1 is LGHNA and CDR2 is YSLEER. The length of the CDR3 is 17 residues. Trimming at V came to 1 base and at J to 6 bases, leaving 9 bases not matched to a gene. The CDR3 loop reads CASSQGTLAGVGNEQFF. For the CDR3, the DNA is TGCGCCAGCAGCCAAGGGACCCTAGCGGGAGTTGGCAATGAGCAGTTCTTC.

The chain employs TRBV7-2 and TRBJ1-4, with D possibly TRBD1 on 5 matching bases. The CDR3 is 14 amino acids. Germline V gene lookup returns CDR1 SGHTA and CDR2 FQGNSA. V lost 1 base, J lost 4 bases, and 7 bases lay in between. Here the CDR3 reads CASSLDRSNEKLFF. The CDR3 bases are TGTGCCAGCAGCTTAGACAGGAGTAATGAAAAACTGTTTTTT.

Here the CDR3 DNA reads TGTGCCAGCAGCTTAGGATCCAACACCTACGAGCAGTACTTC. Protein sequence: CASSLGSNTYEQYF. This chain links TRBV7-9 with TRBJ2-7; D is uncertain. The CDR3 is made up of 14 amino acids. Germline CDR1 SEHNR, CDR2 FQNEAQ (reference sequence). V shed 1 base and J shed 2 bases, with 9 bases lying between them.

The V call is TRBV27, the J call TRBJ1-3; D is ambiguous. Germline V lookup: CDR1 MNHEY, CDR2 SMNVEV (reference sequence). This CDR3 has 16 residues. The V end was cut by 7 bases, the J end by 0 bases, with 16 bases between. CDR3 region: CASTPFHPDSGNTIYF. DNA of the CDR3: TGTGCCAGCACTCCTTTCCATCCAGACTCTGGAAACACCATATATTTT.

The chain has TRBV5-5 and TRBJ2-1, with D perhaps matching TRBD2 (5 bases). The germline CDR1 and CDR2 sequences are SGHKS and YYEKEE (reference sequence). The CDR3 consists of 12 residues. Trimming stripped 4 bases from V and 3 bases from J, with 5 bases between. Here the CDR3 DNA reads TGTGCCAGCAGCACTAGCTACAATGAGCAGTTCTTC. This translates into CASSTSYNEQFF.

The V and J genes are TRBV12-3 or TRBV12-4 and TRBJ2-7, with D unresolved. CDR3 length: 13 amino acids. The V and J ends lost 0 bases and 6 bases respectively, with 9 bases between them. Written as DNA, the CDR3 is TGTGCCAGCAGTTTAGCGGAGAACGGCGAGCAGTACTTC. Its protein product is CASSLAENGEQYF.

The chain employs TRBV9 and TRBJ2-3; 10 positions agree with TRBD2. The CDR3 has 16 amino acids. The germline V gene encodes CDR1 SGDLS and CDR2 YYNGEE. V was pared by 0 bases and J by 1 base, with 2 bases of the junction left unmatched. The CDR3 DNA sequence: TGTGCCAGCAGCGTAGGGGGGACTAGCGGCACAGATACGCAGTATTTT. Translated, it gives CASSVGGTSGTDTQYF.

This clone has just one count. The rearrangement links TRBV28 to TRBJ2-1; 8 bases fit TRBD1. The CDR3 is made up of 16 amino acids. V shed 5 bases, J shed 5 bases, and the junction held 11 bases outside the gene matches. CDR1 and CDR2 (germline): MDHEN, SYDVKM. The CDR3 is CASSGLGTGGNNEQFF. In DNA form, the CDR3 reads TGTGCCAGCAGTGGACTGGGGACAGGTGGTAACAATGAGCAGTTCTTC.

The genes are TRBV5-1 and TRBJ2-7, with TRBD1 matching 12 bases. Germline loops: CDR1 SGHRS, CDR2 YFSETQ. The CDR3 spans 15 residues. V lost 2 bases to trimming and J lost 4 bases; unmatched junction nucleotides: 4. The CDR3 DNA is TGCGCCAGCAGCTTTGGGACAGGGGGCGAGTACGAGCAGTACTTC. Protein product: CASSFGTGGEYEQYF. Combining the CDR3 with reference TRBV5-1 and TRBJ2-7 gives the whole variable domain KAGVTQTPRYLIKTRGQQVTLSCSPISGHRSVSWYQQTPGQGLQFLFEYFSETQRNKGNFPGRFSGRQFSNSRSEMNVSTLELGDSALYLCASSFGTGGEYEQYFGPGTRLTVT.

The chain joins TRBV10-3 to TRBJ2-1, with 8 bases fitting TRBD2. The CDR3 contains 15 residues. Germline V gene data show CDR1 as ENHRY and CDR2 as SYGVKD. V shed 3 bases, J shed 7 bases, and the junction held 8 bases outside the gene matches. The CDR3: CAISEGALAANEQFF. The CDR3 bases are TGTGCCATCAGTGAAGGGGCACTAGCGGCTAATGAGCAGTTCTTC.